The TCR beta chain under discussion was sequenced for a study of PD-1 blockade in classical Hodgkin lymphoma. About this clone: The antigen remains undetermined.

Assay: immunoSEQ multiplex PCR; the TCRdb copy retains only in-frame clones and omits some. This table holds about 2,900 clones, 60% to 85% found once. This sample's time point: cycle 4 day 1 (C4D1), after six to seven weeks of nivolumab. Each patient's relapse followed autologous stem cell transplantation, and brentuximab vedotin exposure varied. By magnetic negative selection, CD8+ T cells were isolated from the thawed PBMCs. Complete response, partial response or progressive disease made up the best responses. The germline V gene encodes CDR1 LGHNA and CDR2 YNFKEQ. Deletions cut 3 bases from V and 7 bases from J, with 19 bases between. The CDR3 has 16 amino acids. Study-wide results and limits: It was among complete responders that baseline diversity resembled that of newly diagnosed patients. As was reported, newly diagnosed patients showed lower baseline TCR diversity than healthy donors did. The causes of the repertoire differences, possibly disease activity or prior therapy, remain undefined.

The sequence came from a human donor with classical Hodgkin lymphoma. This sample comprised CD8+ T cells from blood, obtained before the fourth cycle of nivolumab. The genes are TRBV4-2 and TRBJ2-1; D is possibly TRBD1 (6 bases). CDR3 amino acids: CASSQGYQDRWNEQFF. DNA for the CDR3: TGTGCCAGCAGCCAGGGTTACCAAGACAGGTGGAATGAGCAGTTCTTC.